A selection of T cell receptor beta chains follows, all from one sample in a study of cytomegalovirus exposure and HLA in healthy donors. Data came from immunoSEQ multiplex PCR; TCRdb stores just in-frame clones and leaves some out. Seen here are some 170,000 clones, 80% to 90% observed once, and the top ten hold about 6%. Sequencing was done on a sample of PBMCs. All receptors derive from a woman aged 30 to 39 in good health and CMV-seronegative. The CDR3 runs from the conserved cysteine through the conserved F or W.

v_gene: TRBV5-4; CDR3aa: CASSLTGTDTGELFF
v_gene: TRBV4-1; CDR3aa: CASSQTIGSTDTQYF
v_gene: TRBV7-6; CDR3aa: CASSLGAGGVGEAFF
v_gene: TRBV11-2; CDR3aa: CASSTRQGGGDTQYF
v_gene: TRBV28; CDR3aa: CASRKLGGSYEQYF
v_gene: TRBV15; CDR3aa: CATSRDPSSGANVLTF
v_gene: TRBV27; CDR3aa: CASSSQGNNQPQHF
v_gene: TRBV28; CDR3aa: CASSFKGSANYGYTF
v_gene: TRBV5-1; CDR3aa: CASSSGTGEFF
v_gene: TRBV18; CDR3aa: CASSPTRQGRTDTQYF
v_gene: TRBV10-3; CDR3aa: CAISDGTVRQYF
v_gene: TRBV5-6; CDR3aa: CASRTVAGASYEQYF
v_gene: TRBV30; CDR3aa: CAWSNGRDGYTF
v_gene: TRBV27; CDR3aa: CASSWEGGKTEAFF
v_gene: TRBV7-2; CDR3aa: CASSSTGGGPAQPQHF
v_gene: TRBV28; CDR3aa: CASRRDISPYEQYF
v_gene: TRBV5-4; CDR3aa: CASSGGMGLADNEQFF
v_gene: TRBV27; CDR3aa: CASSSTGGSYEQYF
v_gene: TRBV27; CDR3aa: CASRRTGTGRLRIEAFF
v_gene: TRBV28; CDR3aa: CASNLWGNNQPQHF
v_gene: TRBV30; CDR3aa: CAWSVIEPYEQYF
v_gene: TRBV9; CDR3aa: CASSNNYGYTF
v_gene: TRBV4-1; CDR3aa: CASSQASRGHTGELFF
v_gene: TRBV4-1; CDR3aa: CASSRSALAEIRYEQYF
v_gene: TRBV4-2; CDR3aa: CASSQDAARNTEAFF
v_gene: TRBV2; CDR3aa: CASWGGTVNTEAFF
v_gene: TRBV7-9; CDR3aa: CASSFGLANYGYTF
v_gene: TRBV7-9; CDR3aa: CASSPASRTLGYTF
v_gene: TRBV7-2; CDR3aa: CASSLLTGLGAEAFF
v_gene: TRBV4-2; CDR3aa: CASSQDASGNSYEQYF
v_gene: TRBV19; CDR3aa: CASRGKGTSYNEQFF
v_gene: TRBV9; CDR3aa: CASSPGYDDYGYTF
v_gene: TRBV6-5; CDR3aa: CASRHRGPDEKLFF
v_gene: TRBV10-3; CDR3aa: CAISGDLTQPQHF
v_gene: TRBV18; CDR3aa: CASSPRDRGQETQYF
v_gene: TRBV7-6; CDR3aa: CASSPLLAGSSYEQYF
v_gene: TRBV6-5; CDR3aa: CASSYSTPPGELFF
v_gene: TRBV27; CDR3aa: CASSFGQGGTYGYTF
v_gene: TRBV7-9; CDR3aa: CASSLAGWGEQFF
v_gene: TRBV9; CDR3aa: CASSDLATRTSNTGELFF
v_gene: TRBV28; CDR3aa: CASSLTAGAPYEQYF
v_gene: TRBV7-6; CDR3aa: CASSFLRSAGELFF
v_gene: TRBV7-9; CDR3aa: CASSLVFQGPPGNTEAFF
v_gene: TRBV27; CDR3aa: CASRYFGEAFF
v_gene: TRBV5-6; CDR3aa: CASSYVDREGDTQYF
v_gene: TRBV6-1; CDR3aa: CAITRIGYEQYF
v_gene: TRBV5-6; CDR3aa: CASSLGRNYNEQFF
v_gene: TRBV2; CDR3aa: CASREPRGFDEQYF
v_gene: TRBV30; CDR3aa: CAWRLGGNEQFF
v_gene: TRBV7-2; CDR3aa: CASSETPSGANVLTF
v_gene: TRBV4-2; CDR3aa: CASSQDVRTGGGNQPQHF
v_gene: TRBV7-9; CDR3aa: CASSLDRSLSTDTQYF